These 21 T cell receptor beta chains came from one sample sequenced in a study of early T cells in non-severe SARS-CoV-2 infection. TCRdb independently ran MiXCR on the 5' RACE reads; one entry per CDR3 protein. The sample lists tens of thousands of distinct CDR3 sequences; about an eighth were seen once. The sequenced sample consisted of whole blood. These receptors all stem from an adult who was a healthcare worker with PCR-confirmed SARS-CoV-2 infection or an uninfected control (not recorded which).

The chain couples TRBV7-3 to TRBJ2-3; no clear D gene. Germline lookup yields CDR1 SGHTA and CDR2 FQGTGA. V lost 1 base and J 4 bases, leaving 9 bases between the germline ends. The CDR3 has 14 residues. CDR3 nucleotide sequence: TGTGCCAGCAGCTTAAATGCCGCCCCAGATACGCAGTATTTT. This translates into CASSLNAAPDTQYF.

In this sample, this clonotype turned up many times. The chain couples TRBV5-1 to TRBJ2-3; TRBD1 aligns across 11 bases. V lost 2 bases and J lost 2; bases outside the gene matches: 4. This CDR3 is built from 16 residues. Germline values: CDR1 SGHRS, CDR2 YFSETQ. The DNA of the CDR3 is TGCGCCAGCAGCTTCGGACAGGGGGCCTCCACAGATACGCAGTATTTT. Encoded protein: CASSFGQGASTDTQYF.

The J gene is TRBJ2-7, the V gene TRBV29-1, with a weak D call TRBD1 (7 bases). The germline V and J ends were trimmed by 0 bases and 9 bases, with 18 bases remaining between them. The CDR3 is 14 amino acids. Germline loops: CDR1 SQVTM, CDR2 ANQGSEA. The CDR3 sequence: CSVEDAGQLSRQYF. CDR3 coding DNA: TGCAGCGTTGAAGATGCGGGACAGTTAAGTAGGCAGTACTTC.

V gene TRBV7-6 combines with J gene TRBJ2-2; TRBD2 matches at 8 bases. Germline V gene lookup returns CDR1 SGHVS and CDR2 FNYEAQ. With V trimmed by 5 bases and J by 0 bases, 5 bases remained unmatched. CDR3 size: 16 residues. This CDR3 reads CASSLSGGTNTGELFF. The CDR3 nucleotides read TGTGCCAGCAGCCTAAGCGGGGGCACGAACACCGGGGAGCTGTTTTTT.

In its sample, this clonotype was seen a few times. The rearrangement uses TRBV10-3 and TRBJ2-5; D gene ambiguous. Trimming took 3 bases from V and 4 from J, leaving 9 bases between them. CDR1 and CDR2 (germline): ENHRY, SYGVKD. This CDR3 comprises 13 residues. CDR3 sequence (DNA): TGTGCCATCAGTGATTTTCGATCAGAGACCCAGTACTTC. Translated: CAISDFRSETQYF.

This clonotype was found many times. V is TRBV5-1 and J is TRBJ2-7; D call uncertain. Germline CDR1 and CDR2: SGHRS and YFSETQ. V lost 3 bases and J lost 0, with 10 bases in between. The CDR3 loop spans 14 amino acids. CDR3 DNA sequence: TGCGCCAGCAGCTCTCAGACTGTCTCCTACGAGCAGTACTTC. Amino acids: CASSSQTVSYEQYF.

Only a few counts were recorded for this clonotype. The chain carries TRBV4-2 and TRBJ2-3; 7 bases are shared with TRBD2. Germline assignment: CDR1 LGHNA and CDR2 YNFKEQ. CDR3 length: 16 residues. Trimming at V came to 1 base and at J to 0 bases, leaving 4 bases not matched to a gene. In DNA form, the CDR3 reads TGTGCCAGCAGCCAAGTAGCGGGCACCAGCACAGATACGCAGTATTTT. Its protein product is CASSQVAGTSTDTQYF.

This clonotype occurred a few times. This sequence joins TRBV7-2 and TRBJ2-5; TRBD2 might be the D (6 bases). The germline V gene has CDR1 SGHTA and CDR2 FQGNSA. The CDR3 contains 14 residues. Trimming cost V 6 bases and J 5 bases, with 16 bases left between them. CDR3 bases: TGTGCCAGCAGTTCGAAGGAGGGAGTTGAGACCCAGTACTTC. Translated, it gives CASSSKEGVETQYF.

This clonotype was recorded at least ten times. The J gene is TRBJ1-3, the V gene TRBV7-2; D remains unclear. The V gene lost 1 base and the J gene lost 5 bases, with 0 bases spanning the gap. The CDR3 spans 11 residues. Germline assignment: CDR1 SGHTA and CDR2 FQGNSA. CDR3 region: CASSLGNTIYF. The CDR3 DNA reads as TGTGCCAGCAGCTTAGGAAACACCATATATTTT.

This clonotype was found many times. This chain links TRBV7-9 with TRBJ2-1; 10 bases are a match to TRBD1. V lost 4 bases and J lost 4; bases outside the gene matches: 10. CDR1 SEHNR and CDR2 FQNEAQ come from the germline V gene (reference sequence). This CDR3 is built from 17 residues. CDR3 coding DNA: TGTGCCAGCAGCTGGGGGACAGGGGCCCTCCTATACAATGAGCAGTTCTTC. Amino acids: CASSWGTGALLYNEQFF.

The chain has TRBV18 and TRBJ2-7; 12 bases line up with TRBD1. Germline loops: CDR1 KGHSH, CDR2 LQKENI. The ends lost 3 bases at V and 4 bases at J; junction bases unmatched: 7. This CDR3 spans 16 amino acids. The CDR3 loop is CASSPSGTGGRYEQYF. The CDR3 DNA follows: TGTGCCAGCTCACCCTCCGGGACAGGGGGCAGATACGAGCAGTACTTC. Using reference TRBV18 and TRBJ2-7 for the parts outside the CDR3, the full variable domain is NAGVMQNPRHLVRRRGQEARLRCSPMKGHSHVYWYRQLPEEGLKFMVYLQKENIIDESGMPKERFSAEFPKEGPSILRIQQVVRGDSAAYFCASSPSGTGGRYEQYFGPGTRLTVT.

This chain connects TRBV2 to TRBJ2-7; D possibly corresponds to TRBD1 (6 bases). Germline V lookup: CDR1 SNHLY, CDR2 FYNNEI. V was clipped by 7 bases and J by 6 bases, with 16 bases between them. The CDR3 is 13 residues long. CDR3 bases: TGTGCCAGCACGAGATTCACAGGGTTCGAGCAGTACTTC. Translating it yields CASTRFTGFEQYF.

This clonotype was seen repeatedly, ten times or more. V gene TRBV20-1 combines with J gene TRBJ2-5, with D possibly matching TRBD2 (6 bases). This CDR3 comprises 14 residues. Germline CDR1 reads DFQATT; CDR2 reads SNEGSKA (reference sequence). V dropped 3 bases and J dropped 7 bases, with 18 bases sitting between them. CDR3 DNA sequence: TGCAGTGCTAGGCCGTCTACCTCCGGGGGGACCCAGTACTTC. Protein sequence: CSARPSTSGGTQYF.

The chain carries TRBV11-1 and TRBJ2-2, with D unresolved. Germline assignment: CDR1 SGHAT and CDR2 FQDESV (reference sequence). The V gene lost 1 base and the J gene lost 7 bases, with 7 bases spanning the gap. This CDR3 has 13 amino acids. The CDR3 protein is CASSLVTDGELFF. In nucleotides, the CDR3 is TGTGCCAGCAGCTTAGTCACGGACGGGGAGCTGTTTTTT.

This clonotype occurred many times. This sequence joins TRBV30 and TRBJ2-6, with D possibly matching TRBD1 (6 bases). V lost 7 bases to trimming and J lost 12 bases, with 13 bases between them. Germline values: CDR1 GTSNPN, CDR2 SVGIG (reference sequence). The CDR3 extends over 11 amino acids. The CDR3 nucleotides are TGTGCCTCGGGACAAGGGTCCGTCCTGACTTTC. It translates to CASGQGSVLTF.

The chain's CDR3 is CASSSRPPGLAGPTDTQYF. The CDR3 bases are TGCGCCAGCAGCTCGCGCCCCCCGGGACTAGCGGGACCCACAGATACGCAGTATTTT. The chain links TRBV5-1 to TRBJ2-3; 13 positions agree with TRBD2. The CDR3 has 19 amino acids. With V trimmed by 3 bases and J by 2 bases, 12 bases remained unmatched. Germline V gene sequence: CDR1 SGHRS, CDR2 YFSETQ. Full variable domain (remainder filled in from reference TRBV5-1 and TRBJ2-3): KAGVTQTPRYLIKTRGQQVTLSCSPISGHRSVSWYQQTPGQGLQFLFEYFSETQRNKGNFPGRFSGRQFSNSRSEMNVSTLELGDSALYLCASSSRPPGLAGPTDTQYFGPGTRLTVL.

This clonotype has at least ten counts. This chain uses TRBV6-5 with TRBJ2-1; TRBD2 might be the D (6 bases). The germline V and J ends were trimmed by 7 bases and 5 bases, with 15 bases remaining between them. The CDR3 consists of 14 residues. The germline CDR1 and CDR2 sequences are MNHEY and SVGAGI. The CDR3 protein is CASKLGLANNEQFF. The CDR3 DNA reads TGTGCCAGCAAGTTGGGGCTAGCGAACAATGAGCAGTTCTTC.

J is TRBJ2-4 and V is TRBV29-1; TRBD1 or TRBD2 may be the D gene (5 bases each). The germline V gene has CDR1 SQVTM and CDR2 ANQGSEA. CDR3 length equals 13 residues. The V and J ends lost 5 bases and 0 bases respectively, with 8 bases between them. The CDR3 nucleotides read TGCAGCGTTCGGGACCAAGCCAAAAACATTCAGTACTTC. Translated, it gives CSVRDQAKNIQYF.

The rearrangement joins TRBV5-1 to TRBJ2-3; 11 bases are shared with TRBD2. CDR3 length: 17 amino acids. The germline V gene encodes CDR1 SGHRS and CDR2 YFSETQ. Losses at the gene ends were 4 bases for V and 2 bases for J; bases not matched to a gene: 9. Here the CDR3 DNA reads TGCGCCAGCAGCGTCGGTACTAGCGGGGGAGTCACAGATACGCAGTATTTT. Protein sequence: CASSVGTSGGVTDTQYF. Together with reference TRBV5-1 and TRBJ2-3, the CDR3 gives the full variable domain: KAGVTQTPRYLIKTRGQQVTLSCSPISGHRSVSWYQQTPGQGLQFLFEYFSETQRNKGNFPGRFSGRQFSNSRSEMNVSTLELGDSALYLCASSVGTSGGVTDTQYFGPGTRLTVL.

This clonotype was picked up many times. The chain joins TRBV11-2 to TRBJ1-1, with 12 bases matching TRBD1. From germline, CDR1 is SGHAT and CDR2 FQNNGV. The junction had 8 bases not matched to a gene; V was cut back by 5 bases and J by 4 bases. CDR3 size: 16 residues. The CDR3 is CASSPRDRGRGTEAFF. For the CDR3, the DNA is TGTGCCAGCAGCCCGCGGGACAGGGGGCGCGGCACTGAAGCTTTCTTT.

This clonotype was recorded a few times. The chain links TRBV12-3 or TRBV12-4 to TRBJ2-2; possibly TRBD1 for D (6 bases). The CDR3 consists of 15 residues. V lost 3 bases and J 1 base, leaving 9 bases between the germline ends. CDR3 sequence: CASSLWGRNTGELFF. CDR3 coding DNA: TGTGCCAGCAGTTTGTGGGGGCGGAACACCGGGGAGCTGTTTTTT.